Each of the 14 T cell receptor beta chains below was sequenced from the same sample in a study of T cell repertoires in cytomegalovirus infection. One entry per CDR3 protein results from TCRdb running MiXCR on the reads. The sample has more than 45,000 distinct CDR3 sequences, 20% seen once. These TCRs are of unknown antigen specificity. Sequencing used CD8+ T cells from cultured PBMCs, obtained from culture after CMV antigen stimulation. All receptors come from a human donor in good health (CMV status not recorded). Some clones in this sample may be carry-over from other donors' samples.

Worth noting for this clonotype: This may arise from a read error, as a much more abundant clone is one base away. CDR3 nucleotide sequence: TGTGCCAGCAGCTTCGCAGGGAACACTGAAGCTTTCTTT. Translated: CASSFAGNTEAFF. The chain couples TRBV7-8 to TRBJ1-1; D gene ambiguous. Germline CDR1 reads SGHVS; CDR2 reads FQNEAQ. The length of the CDR3 is 13 residues. Trimming left V 3 bases short and J 1 base short, with 6 bases between.

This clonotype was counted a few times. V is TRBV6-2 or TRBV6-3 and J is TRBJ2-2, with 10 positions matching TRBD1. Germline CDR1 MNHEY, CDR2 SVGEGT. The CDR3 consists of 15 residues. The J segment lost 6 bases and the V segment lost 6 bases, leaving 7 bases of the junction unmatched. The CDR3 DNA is TGTGCCAGCAGCCCCGGGACAGGGGTCTCCGGGGAGCTGTTTTTT. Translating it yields CASSPGTGVSGELFF.

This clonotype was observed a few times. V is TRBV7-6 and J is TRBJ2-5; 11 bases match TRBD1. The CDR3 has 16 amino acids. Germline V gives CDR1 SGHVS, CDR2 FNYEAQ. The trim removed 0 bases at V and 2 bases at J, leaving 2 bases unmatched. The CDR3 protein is CASSLAGQGDQETQYF. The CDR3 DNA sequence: TGTGCCAGCAGCTTAGCGGGACAGGGGGATCAAGAGACCCAGTACTTC. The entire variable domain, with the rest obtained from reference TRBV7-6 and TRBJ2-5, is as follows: GAGVSQSPRYKVTKRGQDVALRCDPISGHVSLYWYRQALGQGPEFLTYFNYEAQQDKSGLPNDRFSAERPEGSISTLTIQRTEQRDSAMYRCASSLAGQGDQETQYFGPGTRLLVL.

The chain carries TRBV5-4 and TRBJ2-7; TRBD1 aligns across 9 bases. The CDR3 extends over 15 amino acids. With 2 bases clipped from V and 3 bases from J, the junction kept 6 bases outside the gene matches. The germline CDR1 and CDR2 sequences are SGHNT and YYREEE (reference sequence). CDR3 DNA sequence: TGTGCCAGCAGCTTTCCGGGACAGGGATACTACGAGCAGTACTTC. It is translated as CASSFPGQGYYEQYF.

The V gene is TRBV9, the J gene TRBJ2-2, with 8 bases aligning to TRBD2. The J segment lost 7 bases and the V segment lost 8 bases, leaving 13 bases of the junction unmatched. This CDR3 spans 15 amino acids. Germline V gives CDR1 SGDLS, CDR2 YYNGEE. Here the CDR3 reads CASRSGGNSGGELFF. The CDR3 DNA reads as TGTGCCAGTCGAAGCGGGGGCAACTCCGGCGGGGAGCTGTTTTTT.

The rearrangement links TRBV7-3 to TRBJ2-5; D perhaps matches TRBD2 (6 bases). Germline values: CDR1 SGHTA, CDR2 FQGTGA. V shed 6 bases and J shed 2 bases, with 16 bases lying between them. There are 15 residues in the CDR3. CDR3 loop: CASSLDGGLQETQYF. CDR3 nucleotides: TGTGCCAGCAGTCTTGACGGAGGGCTTCAAGAGACCCAGTACTTC.

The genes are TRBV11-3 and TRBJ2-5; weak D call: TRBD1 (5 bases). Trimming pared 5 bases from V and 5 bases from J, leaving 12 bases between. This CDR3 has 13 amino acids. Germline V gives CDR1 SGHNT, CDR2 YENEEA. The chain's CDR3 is CASSARGAETQYF. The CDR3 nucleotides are TGTGCCAGCAGCGCAAGGGGCGCGGAGACCCAGTACTTC.

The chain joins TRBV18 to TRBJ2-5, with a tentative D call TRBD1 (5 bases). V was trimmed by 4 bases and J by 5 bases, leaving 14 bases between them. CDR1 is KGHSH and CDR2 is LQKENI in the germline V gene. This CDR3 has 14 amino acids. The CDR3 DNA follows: TGTGCCAGCTCACGCGAGGACATCACGGAGACCCAGTACTTC. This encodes CASSREDITETQYF. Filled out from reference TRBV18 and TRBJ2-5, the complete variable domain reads NAGVMQNPRHLVRRRGQEARLRCSPMKGHSHVYWYRQLPEEGLKFMVYLQKENIIDESGMPKERFSAEFPKEGPSILRIQQVVRGDSAAYFCASSREDITETQYFGPGTRLLVL.

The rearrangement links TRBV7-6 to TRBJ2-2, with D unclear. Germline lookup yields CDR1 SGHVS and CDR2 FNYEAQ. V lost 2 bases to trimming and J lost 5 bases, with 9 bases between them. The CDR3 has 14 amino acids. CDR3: CASSLTQATGELFF. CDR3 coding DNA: TGTGCCAGCAGCTTAACCCAGGCTACCGGGGAGCTGTTTTTT.

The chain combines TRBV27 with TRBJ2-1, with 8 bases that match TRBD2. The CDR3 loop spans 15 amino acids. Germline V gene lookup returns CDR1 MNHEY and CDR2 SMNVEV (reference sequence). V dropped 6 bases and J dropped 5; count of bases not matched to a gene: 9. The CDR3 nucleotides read TGTGCCAGCAGCGGGGGAGCGGGAGCCGACAATGAGCAGTTCTTC. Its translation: CASSGGAGADNEQFF.

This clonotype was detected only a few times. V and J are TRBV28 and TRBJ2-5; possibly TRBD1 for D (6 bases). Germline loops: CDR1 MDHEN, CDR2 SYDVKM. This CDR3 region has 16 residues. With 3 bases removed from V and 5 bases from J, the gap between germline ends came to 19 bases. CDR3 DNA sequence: TGTGCCAGCAGTTTTGGGGAAGACGGCGACAGGGAGACCCAGTACTTC. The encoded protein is CASSFGEDGDRETQYF.

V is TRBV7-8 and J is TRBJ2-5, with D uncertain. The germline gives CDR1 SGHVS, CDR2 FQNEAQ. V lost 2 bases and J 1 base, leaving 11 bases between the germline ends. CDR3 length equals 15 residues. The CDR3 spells CASSLPVSVQETQYF. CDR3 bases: TGTGCCAGCAGCTTACCAGTAAGCGTCCAAGAGACCCAGTACTTC.

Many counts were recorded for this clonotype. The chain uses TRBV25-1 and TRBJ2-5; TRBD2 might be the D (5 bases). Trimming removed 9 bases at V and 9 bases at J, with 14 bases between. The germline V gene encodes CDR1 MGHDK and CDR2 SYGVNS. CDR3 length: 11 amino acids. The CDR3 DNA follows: TGTGCCAGATACGGTTCGCGGGCCCAGTACTTC. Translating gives CARYGSRAQYF.

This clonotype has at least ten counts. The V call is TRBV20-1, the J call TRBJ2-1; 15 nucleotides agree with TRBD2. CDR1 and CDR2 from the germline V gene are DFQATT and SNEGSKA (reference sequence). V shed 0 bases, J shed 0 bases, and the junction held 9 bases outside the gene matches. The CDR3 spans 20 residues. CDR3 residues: CSAREVGSGLAGGSYNEQFF. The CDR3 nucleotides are TGCAGTGCTAGAGAAGTTGGGTCGGGACTAGCGGGGGGCTCCTACAATGAGCAGTTCTTC.